This is a list of T cell receptor beta chains from one sample in a study of T cells in Graves' hyperthyroidism and ophthalmopathy. TCRdb itself ran the multiplex PCR reads through MiXCR, one entry per CDR3 protein. This sample yields over 500,000 distinct CDR3 sequences, of which about 14% are seen a single time; roughly 14% belongs to the top ten. The sample consisted of blood. The receptors derive from a woman aged 40 to 50 with Graves' hyperthyroidism. Both conserved end residues are part of each CDR3. Fields, in order: D gene, V gene, clone size, J gene, CDR3 DNA, CDR3 protein. The D gene is left open where the match is weak. The size field is filled for only some rows; it gives once, few, many or a size class.

>TRBD2|TRBV13|many|TRBJ2-7
TGTGCCAGCAGCCCCCGACTAGCGGCCTACGAGCAGTACTTC
CASSPRLAAYEQYF
>NA|TRBV12-3/TRBV12-4|many|TRBJ1-4
TGTGCCAGCAGTTTACAGGCAACAACTAATGAAAAACTGTTTTTT
CASSLQATTNEKLFF
>NA|TRBV20-1|many|TRBJ2-1
TGCAGTGCGCAGGGGCCTCCGAGCTCCTACAATGAGCAGTTCTTC
CSAQGPPSSYNEQFF
>NA|TRBV10-2|few|TRBJ2-2
TGCGCCAGCAGTGAGGATACCGGGGAGCTGTTTTTT
CASSEDTGELFF
>NA|TRBV19|many|TRBJ2-1
TGTGCCAGTAGTACGGACAGAAGGATTGAGCGTGAGCAGTTCTTC
CASSTDRRIEREQFF
>TRBD2|TRBV6-1|many|TRBJ2-1
TGTGCCAGCAGTGAGGGACTAACAAGCTCCTACAATGAGCAGTTCTTC
CASSEGLTSSYNEQFF
>NA|TRBV3-1|NA|TRBJ2-6
TGTGCCAGCAGCCAAGGCTATGCTGGGGCCAACGTCCTGACTTTC
CASSQGYAGANVLTF
>TRBD2|TRBV20-1|NA|TRBJ2-1
TGCAGTGCCCGGGGAGGGCTGGGGGGGAGCTCCTACAATGAGCAGTTCTTC
CSARGGLGGSSYNEQFF
>NA|TRBV6-1|many|TRBJ2-3
TGTGCCAGCAGTTCTACAGGGTCGGCGGATACGCAGTATTTT
CASSSTGSADTQYF
>TRBD2|TRBV30|NA|TRBJ2-5
TGTGCCTGTTCAAGGACCAGCGGGAGTCAGACCCAGTACTTC
CACSRTSGSQTQYF
>NA|TRBV29-1|once|TRBJ2-2
TGCAGCGTTGAACATAGGGGCAGGAGCACCGGGGAGCTGTTTTTT
CSVEHRGRSTGELFF
>TRBD2|TRBV3-1|many|TRBJ2-3
TGTGCCAGCAGCCAAGGGTTTACGGCGGGAGGGCGCACAGATACGCAGTATTTT
CASSQGFTAGGRTDTQYF
>TRBD1|TRBV6-1|NA|TRBJ2-5
TGTGCCAGCAGTACCCAGGGGGCGAAAGAGACCCAGTACTTC
CASSTQGAKETQYF
>NA|TRBV6-6|few|TRBJ2-3
TGTGCCAGCAGTTACTCACCCACAGATACGCAGTATTTT
CASSYSPTDTQYF
>NA|TRBV6-1|many|TRBJ2-5
TGTGCCAGCAGTGAAAACCCCCTGTTGGCAAACCCGTACTTC
CASSENPLLANPYF
>NA|TRBV5-1|many|TRBJ2-2
TGCGCCAGCAGCTTGGAGAAGCACACCGGGGAGCTGTTTTTT
CASSLEKHTGELFF
>TRBD1|TRBV5-6|few|TRBJ2-7
TGTGCCAGCAGCTTGTCAGGGGGCTTTACCTACGAGCAGTACTTC
CASSLSGGFTYEQYF
>NA|TRBV13|many|TRBJ2-3
TGTGCCAGCAGCCCAAAGGTTCGAGACACGCAGTATTTT
CASSPKVRDTQYF
>TRBD1|TRBV20-1|NA|TRBJ2-1
TGCAGTGCTGACCAGGGGGTTGGATTCACAGAGAGCTCCTACAATGAGCAGTTCTTC
CSADQGVGFTESSYNEQFF
>TRBD1|TRBV19|NA|TRBJ2-6
TGTGCCAGTAGTATAGGGACAGGGCAGAGGACTGGGGCCAACGTCCTGACTTTC
CASSIGTGQRTGANVLTF
>TRBD1|TRBV10-3|NA|TRBJ2-5
TGTGCCATCAGATCTCGGACAGGGGGCGGTGAGACCCAGTACTTC
CAIRSRTGGGETQYF
>TRBD1|TRBV27|many|TRBJ1-2
TGTGCCAGCAGTCCACAGGGGGCGCAGATCTATGGCTACACCTTC
CASSPQGAQIYGYTF
>NA|TRBV30|many|TRBJ1-1
TGTGCCTGGAGTCCCTCGACGGTTTCCACTGAAGCTTTCTTT
CAWSPSTVSTEAFF
>NA|TRBV10-3|many|TRBJ1-2
TGTGCCATCAGTGAGTCTGACTTGGTCGATGGCTACACCTTC
CAISESDLVDGYTF
>TRBD1|TRBV24-1|few|TRBJ2-1
TGTGCCACCAGTGAACCAGGACAGGGACACTACAATGAGCAGTTCTTC
CATSEPGQGHYNEQFF
>TRBD1|TRBV28|many|TRBJ2-7
TGTGCCAGCAAGGGGACAGGGGTCGAGCAGTACTTC
CASKGTGVEQYF
>NA|TRBV20-1|many|TRBJ2-7
TGCAGTGCCGCCGGGACTCCACCCTCCTACGAGCAGTACTTC
CSAAGTPPSYEQYF
>NA|TRBV3-1|many|TRBJ1-1
TGTGCCAGCAGCGACCCAGTGAACACTGAAGCTTTCTTT
CASSDPVNTEAFF
>TRBD1|TRBV20-1|many|TRBJ2-7
TGCAGTGCTAGGGCCGGGACAGGGGTAGGAGAGCAGTACTTC
CSARAGTGVGEQYF
>NA|TRBV10-3|NA|TRBJ2-7
TGTGCCATCAGTGACACCACGGCGGGATGGGGCGAGCAGTACTTC
CAISDTTAGWGEQYF
>TRBD1|TRBV6-1|NA|TRBJ2-5
TGTGCCAGCATAGTGGACTGGGGACAGAACCAAGAGACCCAGTACTTC
CASIVDWGQNQETQYF
>TRBD1|TRBV30|many|TRBJ1-5
TGTGCCTGGGGACAGGGACATCAGCCCCAGCATTTT
CAWGQGHQPQHF
>NA|TRBV5-1|NA|TRBJ2-1
TGCGCCAGCAGCTTGGCCGTCAACTACGATGAGCAGTTCTTC
CASSLAVNYDEQFF
>NA|TRBV5-5|many|TRBJ2-3
TGTGCCAGCAGCGCTACAGTTGCTTTGGATACGCAGTATTTT
CASSATVALDTQYF
>TRBD2|TRBV11-2|many|TRBJ2-1
TGTGCCAGCAGCTTTGCGGGAGGGCCATTCTACAATGAGCAGTTCTTC
CASSFAGGPFYNEQFF
>NA|TRBV12-3/TRBV12-4|many|TRBJ2-1
TGTGCCTCTTTCTCCCTAGTGGGCCACAGTGAGCAGTTCTTC
CASFSLVGHSEQFF
>NA|TRBV28|many|TRBJ2-1
TGTGCCAGCAGTTTATTGGACAGAAGCAATGAGCAGTTCTTC
CASSLLDRSNEQFF
>NA|TRBV6-1|many|TRBJ2-3
TGTGCCAGCCACCCGGGCGGACCTAGCACAGATACGCAGTATTTT
CASHPGGPSTDTQYF
>TRBD1|TRBV3-1|many|TRBJ1-1
TGTGCCAGCACCCGGACAGGGAAAGGGGAAGCTTTCTTT
CASTRTGKGEAFF
>NA|TRBV10-2|many|TRBJ2-1
TGCGCCAGCACTCCCAGCGGCCATTACAATGAGCAGTTCTTC
CASTPSGHYNEQFF
>NA|TRBV28|many|TRBJ1-1
TGTGCCAGCAGTTTATCCGGGACAACCATGGGGAACACTGAAGCTTTCTTT
CASSLSGTTMGNTEAFF
>NA|TRBV5-4|many|TRBJ2-1
TGTGCCAGCAGCTTAGATCAGGGTCTAAATGAGCAGTTCTTC
CASSLDQGLNEQFF
>NA|TRBV19|few|TRBJ1-1
TGTGCCAGTAGTATAGATCGGTCCGGTGAAGCTTTCTTT
CASSIDRSGEAFF
>NA|TRBV2|NA|TRBJ2-1
TGTGCCAGCAGTCGCGGGACAGCAAATGAGCAGTTCTTC
CASSRGTANEQFF